Each of the 17 T cell receptor beta chains below was sequenced from the same sample in a study of glioma-infiltrating T cells. The iRepertoire nested amplicon-rescue multiplex PCR amplified TCR alpha and beta CDR3s from RNA. TCRdb independently ran MiXCR on the multiplex PCR reads; one entry per CDR3 protein. The sample consists of 100,000 to 150,000 distinct CDR3 sequences, under 25% of them appearing once. Sequenced material: glioma tissue, nonneoplastic brain tissue, or PBMCs (not recorded which). The source of these receptors is a human donor with low-grade glioma or glioblastoma, undergoing nonglioma brain surgery, or in good health (not recorded which).

This rearrangement joins TRBV24-1 to TRBJ1-2; D gene ambiguous. The CDR3 has 14 amino acids. Germline V lookup: CDR1 KGHDR, CDR2 SFDVKD. V was cut by 1 base and J by 1 base, with 6 bases left in between. This chain's CDR3 is CATSDFQINYGYTF. The DNA for the CDR3 is TGTGCCACCAGTGATTTTCAGATTAACTATGGCTACACCTTC.

About this clonotype: This may be a read error, as it is one base from a much larger clone. V gene TRBV6-5 combines with J gene TRBJ1-1, with 7 bases lining up with TRBD1. The junction had 4 bases not matched to a gene; V was cut back by 8 bases and J by 1 base. Per the germline V gene, CDR1 is MNHEY and CDR2 is SVGAGI. The CDR3 has 13 residues. CDR3 sequence reads: CASGDSQNTEAFF. DNA of the CDR3: TGTGCCAGCGGGGACAGCCAGAACACTGAAGCTTTCTTT.

Many counts were recorded for this clonotype. The chain's CDR3 is CASSFGWGDTDTQYF. Here the CDR3 DNA reads TGTGCCAGCAGCTTTGGCTGGGGGGACACAGATACGCAGTATTTT. The chain combines TRBV7-9 with TRBJ2-3, with a possible D match to TRBD2 (6 bases). The germline CDR1 and CDR2 sequences are SEHNR and FQNEAQ (reference sequence). CDR3 length: 15 residues. Trimming removed 3 bases at V and 2 bases at J, with 12 bases between. The full variable domain, in which reference TRBV7-9 and TRBJ2-3 provide the parts outside the CDR3, is DTGVSQNPRHKITKRGQNVTFRCDPISEHNRLYWYRQTLGQGPEFLTYFQNEAQLEKSRLLSDRFSAERPKGSFSTLEIQRTEQGDSAMYLCASSFGWGDTDTQYFGPGTRLTVL.

This clonotype has a count of ten or more. The CDR3 nucleotides read TGTGCCAGCAATGGGGACAAAGCTACAACTAATGAAAAACTGTTTTTT. It codes for CASNGDKATTNEKLFF. The chain joins TRBV6-1 to TRBJ1-4, with D perhaps matching TRBD1 (6 bases). The V gene's germline CDR1 is MNHNS and CDR2 SASEGT. Trimming took off 7 bases at V and 0 bases at J, with 15 bases between the two ends. This CDR3 is built from 16 residues.

With respect to this clonotype: At one of its ends the junction is not consistent with the germline gene, which may arise from a read error. The chain links TRBV4-2 to TRBJ1-6; a weak D match, TRBD1 (6 bases). The CDR3 runs 14 residues. CDR1 and CDR2 from the germline V gene are LGHNA and YNFKEQ. The CDR3 DNA reads as TGTGCCAGCAGTCAAGGACAGACCAATTCACCCCTCCACTTT. Protein sequence: CASSQGQTNSPLHF.

This clonotype was picked up many times. The CDR3 here is CASSPVRGANSGNTIYF. In DNA, the CDR3 is TGTGCCAGCAGTCCCGTCCGGGGGGCCAACTCTGGAAACACCATATATTTT. The V and J genes are TRBV6-1 and TRBJ1-3, with D maybe TRBD1 (6 bases). The CDR3 covers 17 residues. V dropped 5 bases and J dropped 0 bases, with 17 bases sitting between them. Germline V gene lookup returns CDR1 MNHNS and CDR2 SASEGT.

This clonotype was picked up a small number of times. The chain links TRBV30 to TRBJ1-5, with no clear D. The length of the CDR3 is 13 residues. Germline V CDR1 and CDR2: GTSNPN, SVGIG (reference sequence). The ends were cut back, 3 bases at V and 2 bases at J, with 8 bases in the middle. The CDR3 region is CAWRGYGNQPQHF. CDR3 coding DNA: TGTGCCTGGAGAGGATACGGCAATCAGCCCCAGCATTTT. Supplemented by reference TRBV30 and TRBJ1-5, the full variable domain reads SQTIHQWPATLVQPVGSPLSLECTVEGTSNPNLYWYRQAAGRGLQLLFYSVGIGQISSEVPQNLSASRPQDRQFILSSKKLLLSDSGFYLCAWRGYGNQPQHFGDGTRLSIL.

This chain joins TRBV29-1 and TRBJ2-1, with 7 positions matching TRBD2. Germline assignment: CDR1 SQVTM and CDR2 ANQGSEA. The CDR3 covers 14 residues. The V and J ends lost 0 bases and 9 bases, in that order; junction bases with no gene match: 8. The CDR3 DNA reads as TGCAGCGTTGAAGATCCAGCGGGGTGGGCTGAGCAGTTCTTC. Its protein is CSVEDPAGWAEQFF.

With regard to this clonotype: The junction and the germline gene differ at one end; a read error may be behind it. The chain carries TRBV4-1 and TRBJ1-2, with D hard to call. The germline V gene encodes CDR1 MGHRA and CDR2 YSYEKL. This CDR3 contains 11 residues. CDR3 sequence (DNA): TGTGCCAGCGGTCATTCTGGTGGCTACACCTTC. It is translated as CASGHSGGYTF.

Of note for this clonotype: A much bigger clone sits one base away, suggesting this may be a read error. The chain combines TRBV6-5 with TRBJ2-3, with TRBD2 as a possible D gene (6 bases). The CDR3 is 14 residues long. V was pared by 4 bases and J by 5 bases, with 13 bases between. The germline CDR1 and CDR2 sequences are MNHEY and SVGAGI. CDR3 sequence: CASSWGLRIDTQYF. The CDR3 DNA sequence: TGTGCCAGCAGTTGGGGACTCCGCATAGATACGCAGTATTTT.

This clonotype was detected a few times. V usage is TRBV28 and J usage is TRBJ2-1; TRBD2 matches at 9 bases. V lost 3 bases to trimming and J lost 6 bases; unmatched junction nucleotides: 3. Germline CDR1 is MDHEN and CDR2 is SYDVKM. This CDR3 has 14 amino acids. This chain's CDR3 is CASSLGGGANEQFF. Written as DNA, the CDR3 is TGTGCCAGCAGTTTGGGCGGGGGGGCCAATGAGCAGTTCTTC.

At least ten counts were recorded for this clonotype. V is TRBV20-1 and J is TRBJ1-3; no definite D call. The ends were cut back, 3 bases at V and 3 bases at J, with 18 bases in the middle. From germline, CDR1 is DFQATT and CDR2 SNEGSKA (reference sequence). CDR3 length equals 16 residues. The CDR3 sequence: CSASSRTRNSGNTIYF. CDR3 bases: TGCAGTGCTAGCTCTAGGACGAGGAATAGTGGAAACACCATATATTTT.

V gene TRBV7-3 combines with J gene TRBJ2-3; TRBD1 matches at 7 bases. The length of the CDR3 is 14 residues. Germline trimming cut 4 bases from V and 1 base from J; bases unmatched to any gene: 2. Germline CDR1 SGHTA, CDR2 FQGTGA. CDR3 sequence reads: CASSSDRGTDTQYF. The DNA of the CDR3 is TGTGCCAGCAGCTCTGACAGGGGCACAGATACGCAGTATTTT.

J is TRBJ2-5 and V is TRBV19; weak D call: TRBD1 (6 bases). Trimming took 6 bases from V and 1 from J, leaving 12 bases between them. CDR1 and CDR2 (germline): LNHDA, SQIVND (reference sequence). The CDR3 has 14 amino acids. This CDR3 reads CASRAGQLQETQYF. The CDR3 DNA is TGTGCCAGTAGGGCAGGACAGCTCCAAGAGACCCAGTACTTC.

The chain recombines TRBV7-9 with TRBJ2-1; tentative D call: TRBD1 (6 bases). The CDR3 length is 17 residues. The V end was cut by 2 bases, the J end by 7 bases, with 21 bases between. The V gene's germline CDR1 is SEHNR and CDR2 FQNEAQ (reference sequence). The CDR3 DNA follows: TGTGCCAGCAGCTTAATCCGAGGGGGTCCGGGGTCGAATGAGCAGTTCTTC. Translated, it gives CASSLIRGGPGSNEQFF.

The chain is built from TRBV24-1 and TRBJ1-1; 7 nucleotides line up with TRBD1. V lost 5 bases and J lost 3; bases outside the gene matches: 5. This CDR3 spans 14 amino acids. The germline gives CDR1 KGHDR, CDR2 SFDVKD. CDR3 in amino acids: CATSGQGGYTEAFF. DNA of the CDR3: TGTGCCACCAGTGGCCAGGGGGGTTACACTGAAGCTTTCTTT.

This chain uses TRBV19 with TRBJ1-5; maybe TRBD1 (5 bases). V was cut by 6 bases and J by 0 bases, with 12 bases left in between. CDR1 and CDR2 (germline): LNHDA, SQIVND (reference sequence). The CDR3 extends over 15 amino acids. The CDR3 sequence is CASRLTANSNQPQHF. The CDR3 region has the DNA TGTGCCAGTAGACTGACAGCGAATAGCAATCAGCCCCAGCATTTT.